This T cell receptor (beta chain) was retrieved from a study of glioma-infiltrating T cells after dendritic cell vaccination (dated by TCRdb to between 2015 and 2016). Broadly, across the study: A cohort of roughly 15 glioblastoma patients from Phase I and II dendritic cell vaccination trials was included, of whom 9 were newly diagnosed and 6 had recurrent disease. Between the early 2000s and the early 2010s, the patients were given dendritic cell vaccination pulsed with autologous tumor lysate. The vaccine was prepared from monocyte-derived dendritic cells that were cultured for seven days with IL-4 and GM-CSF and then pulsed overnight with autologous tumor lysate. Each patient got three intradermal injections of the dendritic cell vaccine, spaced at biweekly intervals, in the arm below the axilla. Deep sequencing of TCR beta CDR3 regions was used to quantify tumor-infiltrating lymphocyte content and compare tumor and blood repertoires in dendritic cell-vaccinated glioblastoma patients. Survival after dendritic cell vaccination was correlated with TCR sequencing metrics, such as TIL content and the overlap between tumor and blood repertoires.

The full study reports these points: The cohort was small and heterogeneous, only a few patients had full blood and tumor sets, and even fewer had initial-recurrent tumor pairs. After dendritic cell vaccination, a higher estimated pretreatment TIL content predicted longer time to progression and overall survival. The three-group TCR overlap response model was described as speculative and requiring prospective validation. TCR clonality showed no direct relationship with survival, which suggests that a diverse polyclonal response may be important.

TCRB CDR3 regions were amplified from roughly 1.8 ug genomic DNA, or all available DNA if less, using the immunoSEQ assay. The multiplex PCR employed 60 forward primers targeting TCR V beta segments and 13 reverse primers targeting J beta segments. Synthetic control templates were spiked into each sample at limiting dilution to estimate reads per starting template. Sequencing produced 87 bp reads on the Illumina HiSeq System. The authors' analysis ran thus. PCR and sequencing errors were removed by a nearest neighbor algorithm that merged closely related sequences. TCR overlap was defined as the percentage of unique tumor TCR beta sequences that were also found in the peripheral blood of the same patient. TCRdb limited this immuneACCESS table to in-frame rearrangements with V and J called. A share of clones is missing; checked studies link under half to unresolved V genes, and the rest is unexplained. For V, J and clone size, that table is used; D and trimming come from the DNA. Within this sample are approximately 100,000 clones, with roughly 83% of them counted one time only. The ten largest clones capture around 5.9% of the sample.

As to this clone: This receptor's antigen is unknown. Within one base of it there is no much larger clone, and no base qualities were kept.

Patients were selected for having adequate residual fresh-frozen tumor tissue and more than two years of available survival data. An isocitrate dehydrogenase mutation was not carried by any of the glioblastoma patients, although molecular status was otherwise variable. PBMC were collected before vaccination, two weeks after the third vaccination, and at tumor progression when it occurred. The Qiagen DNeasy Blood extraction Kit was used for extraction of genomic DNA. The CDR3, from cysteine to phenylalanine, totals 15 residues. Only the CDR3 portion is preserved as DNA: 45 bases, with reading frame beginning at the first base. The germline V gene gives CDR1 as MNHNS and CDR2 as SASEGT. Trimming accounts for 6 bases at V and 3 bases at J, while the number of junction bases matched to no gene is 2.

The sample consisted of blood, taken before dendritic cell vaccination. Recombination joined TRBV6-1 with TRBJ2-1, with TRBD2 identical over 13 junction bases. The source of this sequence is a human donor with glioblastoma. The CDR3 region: CASSRLAGGYNEQFF. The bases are TGTGCCAGCAGCCGACTAGCGGGAGGCTACAATGAGCAGTTCTTC.